The T cell receptor beta chain described here comes from a study of blood T cell repertoires in COVID-19. This table comes from immunoSEQ multiplex PCR, and its TCRdb copy is limited to in-frame clones, with some not included. The repertoire holds under 200,000 clones, with around 83% as singletons. This CDR3 region has 12 residues. V gave up 4 bases and J gave up 9 bases, with 10 bases separating them. CDR1 and CDR2 from the germline V gene are MNHNY and SVGAGI (reference sequence). The rearrangement uses TRBV6-6 and TRBJ2-1, with D perhaps matching TRBD1 (6 bases). Sequences were obtained from peripheral blood. This sequence was found in a man aged 18 to 30 with acute or convalescent COVID-19. The CDR3 sequence is CASSFTGSEQFF. CDR3 DNA: TGTGCCAGCAGTTTTACAGGGAGTGAGCAGTTCTTC.